This paragraph covers one T cell receptor (beta chain) sequence. These data originate in a study of radiotherapy plus CTLA-4 blockade in lung cancer. The assay was immunoSEQ multiplex PCR, and TCRdb's table has in-frame clones only and misses some. The data show roughly 45,000 clones, about 70% seen once. CDR1 and CDR2 (germline): LNHDA, SQIVND (reference sequence). Trimming left V 0 bases short and J 1 base short, with 6 bases between. There are 14 residues in the CDR3. This chain uses TRBV19 with TRBJ1-1; D ambiguous. The source was peripheral blood, collected from a patient treated with radiotherapy plus ipilimumab. This sequence originates from a human donor with non-small cell lung cancer who had a partial response to radiotherapy plus ipilimumab. This chain's CDR3 is CASSIEPGNTEAFF. Here the CDR3 DNA reads TGTGCCAGTAGTATAGAACCAGGGAACACTGAAGCTTTCTTT.